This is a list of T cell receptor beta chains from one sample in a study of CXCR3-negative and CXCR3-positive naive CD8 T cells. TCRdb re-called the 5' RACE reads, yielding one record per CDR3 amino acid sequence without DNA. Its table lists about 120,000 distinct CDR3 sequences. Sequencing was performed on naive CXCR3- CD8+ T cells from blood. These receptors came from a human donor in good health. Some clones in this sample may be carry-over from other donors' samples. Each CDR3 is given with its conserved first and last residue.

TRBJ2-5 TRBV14 CASSQEWIAGPQETQYF
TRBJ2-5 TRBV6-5 CASSYLRGGPRGQETQYF
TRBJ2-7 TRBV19 CASSTVLAGTGFYEQYF
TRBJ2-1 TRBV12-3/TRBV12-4 CASSLVLLAGHEQFF
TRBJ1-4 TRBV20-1 CSARVSHRVDEKLFF
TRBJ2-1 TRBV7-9 CASSSGWREDDEQFF
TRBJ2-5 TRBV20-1 CSARLADPVLETQYF
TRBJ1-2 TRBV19 CASSPAGAATIGYTF
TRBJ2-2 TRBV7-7 CASSLDYGANTGELFF
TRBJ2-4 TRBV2 CASSESQLAKNIQYF